The rows below give T cell receptor beta chains drawn from one sample of a study of cytomegalovirus exposure and HLA in healthy donors. Sequencing was performed with immunoSEQ multiplex PCR; in TCRdb, only in-frame clones are kept and a portion is missing. This sample has about 120,000 clones, with 75% to 85% found just once. Sequenced material: PBMCs. The receptors stem from a man between 25 and 39 years old in good health and CMV-seropositive. The CDR3 runs from the conserved cysteine through the conserved F or W. The D gene is left open where the match is weak. Some rows have no size entry. The others give once, few or many, or a class for an expanded clone.

size	V	D	J	DNA	CDR3
NA	TRBV18	TRBD2	TRBJ2-5	TGTGCCAGCTCACAGCTGAGGGAGGGCCGTACCCAAGAGACCCAGTACTTC	CASSQLREGRTQETQYF
once	TRBV15	TRBD1	TRBJ2-7	TGTGCCACCAGCTTCGGACAGGGTTTCTACGAGCAGTACTTC	CATSFGQGFYEQYF
NA	TRBV2	TRBD1	TRBJ1-3	TGTGCCAGCGGGACAGGGGGCCGAAACACCATATATTTT	CASGTGGRNTIYF
NA	TRBV27	NA	TRBJ1-5	TGTGCCAGCAGCTCCCAACAGGGAACCCTTTTAAATCAGCCCCAGCATTTT	CASSSQQGTLLNQPQHF
NA	TRBV6-5	TRBD2	TRBJ2-3	TGTGCCAGCAGCCCTAGCGGGAGAGCAACAGATACGCAGTATTTT	CASSPSGRATDTQYF
NA	TRBV7-2	NA	TRBJ2-7	TGTGCCTCACGGCAAGGGGTCGGCTACGAGCAGTACTTC	CASRQGVGYEQYF
NA	TRBV5-4	TRBD2	TRBJ2-1	TGTGCCAGCAGCTTGGGGGCGGGGGGGTACAGTGAGCAGTTCTTC	CASSLGAGGYSEQFF
NA	TRBV19	NA	TRBJ2-3	TGTGCCAGTACCGCGACAGGTACGACCACAGATACGCAGTATTTT	CASTATGTTTDTQYF
once	TRBV18	TRBD1	TRBJ2-3	TGTGCCAGCTCTCTCTACCGGGACAGATATACGCAGTATTTT	CASSLYRDRYTQYF
few	TRBV6-6	NA	TRBJ2-2	TGTGCCAGCAGGGACTCAAACACCGGGGAGCTGTTTTTT	CASRDSNTGELFF
NA	TRBV9	NA	TRBJ1-1	TGTGCCAGCAGCGTATTCGGGGAAAGCACTGAAGCTTTCTTT	CASSVFGESTEAFF
NA	TRBV18	NA	TRBJ2-2	TGTGCCAGCTCACCACCGGCCGGGACCGGGGAGCTGTTTTTT	CASSPPAGTGELFF
NA	TRBV7-9	NA	TRBJ2-7	TGTGCCAGCAGCTTAGTTTCTAGGGCAGGGCAAGACGAGCAGTACTTC	CASSLVSRAGQDEQYF
few	TRBV7-9	TRBD2	TRBJ2-5	TGTTCCAGCAGCCCAAAAACGGGACTAGACGAGGAGACCCAGTACTTC	CSSSPKTGLDEETQYF
NA	TRBV6-6	NA	TRBJ2-4	TGTGAACTAGGGGTAGGGGGTGAGGCCAAAAACATTCAGTACTTC	CELGVGGEAKNIQYF
NA	TRBV7-6	TRBD1	TRBJ2-7	TGTGCCAGCAGCACACGTCCCGGGACAGGTTCCGAGCAGTACTTC	CASSTRPGTGSEQYF
NA	TRBV10-3	NA	TRBJ1-1	TGTGCCATCAGTGAGGGGGCGAGGTTCTTT	CAISEGARFF
NA	TRBV7-3	TRBD2	TRBJ2-1	TGTGCCAGCAGCCAGGGGGGGACTAGCAATTACAATGAGCAGTTCTTC	CASSQGGTSNYNEQFF
NA	TRBV5-1	NA	TRBJ1-2	TGCGCCAGCAGATTCGACAGGCTCAATTTTGGCTACACCTTC	CASRFDRLNFGYTF
NA	TRBV7-9	NA	TRBJ1-1	TGTGCCAGCAGCCATCTGCGACAGGCCCCTGACTTAGAAGCTTTCTTT	CASSHLRQAPDLEAFF
NA	TRBV7-9	NA	TRBJ2-7	TGTGCCAGCAGCTTAGAGGGAGGCTCCGAGCAGTACTTC	CASSLEGGSEQYF
NA	TRBV10-3	NA	TRBJ2-3	TGTGCCATCGGGGCGGGGCCCACAGATACGCAGTATTTT	CAIGAGPTDTQYF
few	TRBV9	NA	TRBJ2-7	TGTGCCAGCAGCGTAGGAATTGGGCAGACCTACGAGCAGTACTTC	CASSVGIGQTYEQYF
NA	TRBV4-3	NA	TRBJ1-5	TGCGCCAGCAGCCAAGAAAGAGACTTCAATCAGCCCCAGCATTTT	CASSQERDFNQPQHF
NA	TRBV2	NA	TRBJ2-6	TGTGCCAGCAGTTTACAGGGCTCTGGGGCCAACGTCCTGACTTTC	CASSLQGSGANVLTF
NA	TRBV5-5	NA	TRBJ1-1	TGTGCCAGCAGCTTGGCGGGATGGTTGAACACTGAAGCTTTCTTT	CASSLAGWLNTEAFF
NA	TRBV11-3	NA	TRBJ1-2	TGTGCCAGCAGCTTAGACCCGAGAACTAACTATGGCTACACCTTC	CASSLDPRTNYGYTF
NA	TRBV27	TRBD1	TRBJ1-6	TGTGCCAGCAGTGGTTCGGGACAGCTTAATTCCCCCCTCCACTTT	CASSGSGQLNSPLHF
NA	TRBV7-3	TRBD1	TRBJ2-7	TGTGCCAGCAGCTTTGGACAGGGTTCCTCCGAGCAGTACTTC	CASSFGQGSSEQYF
NA	TRBV6-5	TRBD1	TRBJ2-7	TGTGCCAGCAGTACTCCCAGGACAGGGGGGAACGAGCAGTACTTC	CASSTPRTGGNEQYF
NA	TRBV7-3	TRBD1	TRBJ2-3	TGTGCCAGCAGCCCCGCTGGACAGGGATGGAATACGCAGTATTTT	CASSPAGQGWNTQYF
NA	TRBV9	NA	TRBJ2-1	TGTGCCAGCAGCGCACAACTAGCATACAATGAGCAGTTCTTC	CASSAQLAYNEQFF
NA	TRBV4-2	TRBD1	TRBJ2-3	TGTGCCAGCAGGTGGTCGCAGGGGGCAGATACGCAGTATTTT	CASRWSQGADTQYF
NA	TRBV5-4	TRBD2	TRBJ2-7	TGTGCCAGCAGCCCCCAGCGGGGTCGGAACGAGCAGTACTTC	CASSPQRGRNEQYF
few	TRBV6-4	NA	TRBJ2-1	TGTGCCAGCAGTGCCCGGGAAAACGATGAGCAGTTCTTC	CASSARENDEQFF
NA	TRBV5-4	TRBD1	TRBJ2-5	TGTGCCAGCAGCTTAGGGGGCTTGGAGACCCAGTACTTC	CASSLGGLETQYF
once	TRBV7-2	TRBD1	TRBJ1-6	TGTGCCAGCAGCTTAGACCTGACAGGGTCGGGTTCACCCCTCCACTTT	CASSLDLTGSGSPLHF
NA	TRBV18	TRBD2	TRBJ2-7	TGTGCCAGCCAACTAGCGGGAGCCCTCTACGAGCAGTACTTC	CASQLAGALYEQYF
NA	TRBV6-5	NA	TRBJ1-5	TGTGCCAGCAGGCACCGGGAGATCAATCAGCCCCAGCATTTT	CASRHREINQPQHF
NA	TRBV18	NA	TRBJ1-1	TGTGCCAGCTCACCAGCAATCGGGGGGCGGCTGAACACTGAAGCTTTCTTT	CASSPAIGGRLNTEAFF
NA	TRBV11-3	TRBD1	TRBJ1-1	TGTGCCAGCAGCCCAGGACAGGGGGGGTTGACTGAAGCTTTCTTT	CASSPGQGGLTEAFF
NA	TRBV6-1	NA	TRBJ2-7	TGTGCCAGCAGTGCCCTACAGGGAGCCGTCTACGAGCAGTACTTC	CASSALQGAVYEQYF
NA	TRBV2	NA	TRBJ1-2	TGTGCCAGCAGTGAAGAGCGCGGGGCCCTGGGGCGCATTAACTATGGCTACACCTTC	CASSEERGALGRINYGYTF
NA	TRBV29-1	TRBD2	TRBJ2-1	TGCAGCGTTGAAGAATCTAGCACTAGCGGGAGGGCCTACAATGAGCAGTTCTTC	CSVEESSTSGRAYNEQFF
few	TRBV4-3	NA	TRBJ2-6	TGCGCCAGCAGCCAACGGATTCTAACCTCTGGGGCCAACGGCCTGACTTTC	CASSQRILTSGANGLTF
medium-sized	TRBV28	NA	TRBJ2-1	TGTGCCAGCAGTTCCCGGGACTGGGCTTACAATGAGCAGTTCTTC	CASSSRDWAYNEQFF
NA	TRBV2	NA	TRBJ2-6	TGTGCCAGCAGTGGTGACTCTTCTGGGGCCAACGTCCTGACTTTC	CASSGDSSGANVLTF
NA	TRBV2	NA	TRBJ1-5	TGTGCCAGCAGGAAACAGGGTCTGCAGCCCCAGCATTTT	CASRKQGLQPQHF
NA	TRBV7-2	TRBD1	TRBJ2-7	TGTGCCAGCAGCTTTTACGCCACAGGGGCCCTCTCCTACGAGCAGTACTTC	CASSFYATGALSYEQYF
NA	TRBV9	TRBD2	TRBJ2-5	TGTGCCAGCAGCTTCCGGGGGGACCAAGAGACCCAGTACTTC	CASSFRGDQETQYF